This TCR beta chain was profiled in a study of blood T cell repertoires in COVID-19. Whole-study context: COVID-19 samples collected from the United States, Italy and Spain covered acute and convalescent phases.

This CDR3 comprises 16 residues. Germline V lookup: CDR1 SGHVS, CDR2 FNYEAQ. V dropped 1 base and J dropped 7; count of bases not matched to a gene: 10. This table comes from immunoSEQ multiplex PCR, and its TCRdb copy is limited to in-frame clones, with some not included. This table holds about 150,000 clones, around 88% found once. J is TRBJ2-5 and V is TRBV7-6, with 9 bases identical to TRBD2. The sample was peripheral blood. This TCR was sampled from a human donor in a cohort sampled during active COVID-19. CDR3: CASSLGTARGGGTQYF. The CDR3, as DNA: TGTGCCAGCAGCTTAGGGACGGCGCGGGGGGGCGGGACCCAGTACTTC.